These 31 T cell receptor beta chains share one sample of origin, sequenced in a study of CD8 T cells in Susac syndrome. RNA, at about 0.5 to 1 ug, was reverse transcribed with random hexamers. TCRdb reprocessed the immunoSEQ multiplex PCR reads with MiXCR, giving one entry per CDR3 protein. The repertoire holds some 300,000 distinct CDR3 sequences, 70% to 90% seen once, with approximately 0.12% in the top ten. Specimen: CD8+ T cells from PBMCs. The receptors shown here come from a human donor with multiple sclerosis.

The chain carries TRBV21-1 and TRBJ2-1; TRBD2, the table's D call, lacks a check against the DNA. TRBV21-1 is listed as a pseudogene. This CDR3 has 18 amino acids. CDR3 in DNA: TGTGCCAGCAGCAAAGGTGAATGGGATAGTCTAGCGGGCAATGAGCAGTTCTTC. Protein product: CASSKGEWDSLAGNEQFF.

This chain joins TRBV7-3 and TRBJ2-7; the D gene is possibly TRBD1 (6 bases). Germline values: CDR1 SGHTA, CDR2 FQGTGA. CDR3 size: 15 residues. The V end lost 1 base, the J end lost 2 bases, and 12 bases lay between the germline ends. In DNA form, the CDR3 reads TGTGCCAGCAGCTTAATTGGGGGCCCCCCCTACGAGCAGTACTTC. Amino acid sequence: CASSLIGGPPYEQYF.

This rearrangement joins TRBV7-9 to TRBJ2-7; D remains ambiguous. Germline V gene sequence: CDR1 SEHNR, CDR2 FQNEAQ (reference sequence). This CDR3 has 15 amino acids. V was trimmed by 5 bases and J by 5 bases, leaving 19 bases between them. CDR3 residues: CASSDTGLTSDEQYF. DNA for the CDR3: TGTGCCAGCAGCGATACTGGGTTGACATCGGACGAGCAGTACTTC.

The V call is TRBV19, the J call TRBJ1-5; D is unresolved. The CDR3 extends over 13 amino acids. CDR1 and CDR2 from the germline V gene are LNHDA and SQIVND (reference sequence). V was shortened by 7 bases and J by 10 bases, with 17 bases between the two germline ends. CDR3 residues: CASKAPTNYPQHF. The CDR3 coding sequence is TGTGCCAGTAAAGCACCCACCAACTACCCCCAGCATTTT.

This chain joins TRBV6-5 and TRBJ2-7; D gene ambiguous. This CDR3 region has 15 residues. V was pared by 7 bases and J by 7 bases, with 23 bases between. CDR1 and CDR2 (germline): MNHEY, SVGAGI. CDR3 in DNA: TGTGCCAGCACCAACCTTGGTAGGCTGGGGTGGGAGCAGTACTTC. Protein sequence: CASTNLGRLGWEQYF.

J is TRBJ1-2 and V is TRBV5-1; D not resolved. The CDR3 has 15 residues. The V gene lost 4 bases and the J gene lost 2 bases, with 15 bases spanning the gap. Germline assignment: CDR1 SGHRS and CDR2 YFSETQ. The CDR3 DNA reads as TGCGCCAGCAGCCCGGCCGGGTCTTTGAACTATGGCTACACCTTC. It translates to CASSPAGSLNYGYTF.

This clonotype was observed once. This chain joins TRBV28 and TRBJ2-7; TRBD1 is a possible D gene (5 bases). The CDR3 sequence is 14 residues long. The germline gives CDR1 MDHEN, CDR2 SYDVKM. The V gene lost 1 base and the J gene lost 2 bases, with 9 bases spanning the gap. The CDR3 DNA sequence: TGTGCCAGCAGTTTATTCGACAGACCCTACGAGCAGTACTTC. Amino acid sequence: CASSLFDRPYEQYF.

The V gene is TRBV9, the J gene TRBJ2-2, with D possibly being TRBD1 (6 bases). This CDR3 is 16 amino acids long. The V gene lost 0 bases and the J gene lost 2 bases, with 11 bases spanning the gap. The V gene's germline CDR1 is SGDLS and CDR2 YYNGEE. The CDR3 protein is CASSVARGSNTGELFF. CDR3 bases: TGTGCCAGCAGCGTAGCTAGGGGGAGTAACACCGGGGAGCTGTTTTTT.

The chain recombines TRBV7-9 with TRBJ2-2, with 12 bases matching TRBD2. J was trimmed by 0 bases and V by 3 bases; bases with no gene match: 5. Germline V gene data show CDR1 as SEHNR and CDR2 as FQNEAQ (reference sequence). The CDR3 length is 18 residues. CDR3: CASSLPTSGSPNTGELFF. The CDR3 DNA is TGTGCCAGCAGCTTGCCGACTAGCGGGAGCCCGAACACCGGGGAGCTGTTTTTT.

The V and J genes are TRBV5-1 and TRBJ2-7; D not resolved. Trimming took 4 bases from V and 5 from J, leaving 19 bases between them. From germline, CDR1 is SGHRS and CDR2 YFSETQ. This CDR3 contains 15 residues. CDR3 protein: CASSLQGRLVDEQYF. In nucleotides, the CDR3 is TGCGCCAGCAGCCTACAAGGACGGCTAGTTGACGAGCAGTACTTC.

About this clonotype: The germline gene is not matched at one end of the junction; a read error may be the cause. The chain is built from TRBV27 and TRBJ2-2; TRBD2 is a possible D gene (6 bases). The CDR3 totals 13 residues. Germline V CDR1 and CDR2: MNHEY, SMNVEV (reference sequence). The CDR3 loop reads CASTLGGRGELLF. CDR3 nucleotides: TGTGCCAGCACCCTGGGTGGGCGCGGGGAGCTGTTGTTT.

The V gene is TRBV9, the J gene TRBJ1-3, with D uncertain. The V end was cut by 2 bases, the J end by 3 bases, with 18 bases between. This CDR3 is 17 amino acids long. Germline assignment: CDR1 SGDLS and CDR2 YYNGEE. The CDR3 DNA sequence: TGTGCCAGCAGCGTTCATACAGAGGCTAGAAGTGGAAACACCATATATTTT. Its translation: CASSVHTEARSGNTIYF.

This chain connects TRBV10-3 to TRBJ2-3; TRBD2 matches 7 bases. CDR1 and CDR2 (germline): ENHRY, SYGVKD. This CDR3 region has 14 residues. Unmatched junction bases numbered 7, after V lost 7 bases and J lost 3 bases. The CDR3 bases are TGTGCCATCACGGGCGGGAGAGGGACAGATACGCAGTATTTT. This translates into CAITGGRGTDTQYF.

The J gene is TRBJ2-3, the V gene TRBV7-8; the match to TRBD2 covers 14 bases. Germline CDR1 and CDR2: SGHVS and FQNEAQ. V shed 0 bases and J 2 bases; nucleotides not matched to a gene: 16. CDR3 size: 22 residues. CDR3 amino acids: CASSLARRLAGGPPIHTDTQYF. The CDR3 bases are TGTGCCAGCAGCTTAGCGCGGCGACTAGCGGGAGGGCCTCCGATCCACACAGATACGCAGTATTTT.

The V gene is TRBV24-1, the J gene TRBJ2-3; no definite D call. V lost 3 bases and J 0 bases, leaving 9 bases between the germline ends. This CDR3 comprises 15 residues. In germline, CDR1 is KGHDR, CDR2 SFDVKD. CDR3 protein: CATSDPQTSTDTQYF. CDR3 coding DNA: TGTGCCACCAGTGATCCCCAAACTAGCACAGATACGCAGTATTTT.

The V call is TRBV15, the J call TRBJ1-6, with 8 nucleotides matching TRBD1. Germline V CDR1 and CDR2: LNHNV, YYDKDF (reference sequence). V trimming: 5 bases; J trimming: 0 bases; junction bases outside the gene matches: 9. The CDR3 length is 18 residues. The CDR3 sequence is CATSGTGGPSSYNSPLHF. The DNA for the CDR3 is TGTGCCACCAGCGGCACAGGGGGTCCGAGCTCCTATAATTCACCCCTCCACTTT.

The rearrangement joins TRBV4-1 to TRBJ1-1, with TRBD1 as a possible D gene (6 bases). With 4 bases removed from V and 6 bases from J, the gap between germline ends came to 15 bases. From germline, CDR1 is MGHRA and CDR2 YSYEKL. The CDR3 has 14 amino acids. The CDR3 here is CASSRSGQKAEAFF. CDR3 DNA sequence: TGCGCCAGCAGCCGATCCGGACAGAAAGCTGAAGCTTTCTTT.

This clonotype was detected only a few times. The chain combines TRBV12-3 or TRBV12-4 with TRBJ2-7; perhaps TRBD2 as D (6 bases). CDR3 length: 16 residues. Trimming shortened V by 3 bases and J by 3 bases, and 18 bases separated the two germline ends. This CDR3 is CASSFRPSEIYYEQYF. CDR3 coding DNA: TGTGCCAGCAGTTTTCGCCCTAGCGAGATTTACTACGAGCAGTACTTC.

The CDR3 spells CAISERGQGDLTMNTEAFF. The CDR3 DNA reads TGTGCCATCAGTGAGAGGGGACAGGGAGACCTAACTATGAACACTGAAGCTTTCTTT. The V gene is TRBV10-3, the J gene TRBJ1-1, with 9 bases aligning to TRBD1. The CDR3 sequence is 19 residues long. Germline trimming cut 2 bases from V and 0 bases from J; bases unmatched to any gene: 13. Germline CDR1 reads ENHRY; CDR2 reads SYGVKD.

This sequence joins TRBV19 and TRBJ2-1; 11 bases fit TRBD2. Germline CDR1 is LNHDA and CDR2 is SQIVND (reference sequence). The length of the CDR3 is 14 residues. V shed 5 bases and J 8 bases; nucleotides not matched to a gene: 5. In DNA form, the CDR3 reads TGTGCCAGTAGTCTTACTAGCGGGAGCTATGAGCAGTTCTTC. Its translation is CASSLTSGSYEQFF. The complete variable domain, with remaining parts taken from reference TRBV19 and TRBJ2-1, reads DGGITQSPKYLFRKEGQNVTLSCEQNLNHDAMYWYRQDPGQGLRLIYYSQIVNDFQKGDIAEGYSVSREKKESFPLTVTSAQKNPTAFYLCASSLTSGSYEQFFGPGTRLTVL.

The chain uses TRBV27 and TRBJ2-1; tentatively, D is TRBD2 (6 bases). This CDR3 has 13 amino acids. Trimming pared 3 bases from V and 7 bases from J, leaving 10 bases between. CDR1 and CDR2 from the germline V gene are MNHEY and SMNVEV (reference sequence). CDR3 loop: CASSFPRGNEQFF. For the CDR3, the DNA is TGTGCCAGCAGTTTTCCCCGGGGGAATGAGCAGTTCTTC.

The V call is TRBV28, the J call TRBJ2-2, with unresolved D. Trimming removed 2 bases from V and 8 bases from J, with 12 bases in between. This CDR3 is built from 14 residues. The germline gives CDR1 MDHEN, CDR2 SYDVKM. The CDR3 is CASSLVAGEGELFF. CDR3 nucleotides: TGTGCCAGCAGTTTAGTGGCAGGTGAAGGGGAGCTGTTTTTT.

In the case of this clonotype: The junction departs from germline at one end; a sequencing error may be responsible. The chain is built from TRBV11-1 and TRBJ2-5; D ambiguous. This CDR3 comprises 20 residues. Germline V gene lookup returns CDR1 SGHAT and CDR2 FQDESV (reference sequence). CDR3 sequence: CVSRGPAMVNYMGFLETQYF. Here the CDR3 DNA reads TGTGTCAGCCGCGGTCCCGCAATGGTTAATTACATGGGATTCCTGGAGACCCAGTACTTC.

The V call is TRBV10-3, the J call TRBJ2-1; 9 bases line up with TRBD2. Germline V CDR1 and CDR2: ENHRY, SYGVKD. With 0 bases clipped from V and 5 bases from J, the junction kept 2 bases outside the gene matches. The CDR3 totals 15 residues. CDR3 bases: TGTGCCATCAGTGAGTCGACTAGCGGAAACAATGAGCAGTTCTTC. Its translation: CAISESTSGNNEQFF.

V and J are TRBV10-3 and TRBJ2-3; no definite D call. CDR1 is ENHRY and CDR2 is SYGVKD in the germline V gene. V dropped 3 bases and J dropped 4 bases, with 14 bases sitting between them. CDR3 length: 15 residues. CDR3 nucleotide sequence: TGTGCCATCAGTGACTCGCGGAGTAACGCAGATACGCAGTATTTT. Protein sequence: CAISDSRSNADTQYF.

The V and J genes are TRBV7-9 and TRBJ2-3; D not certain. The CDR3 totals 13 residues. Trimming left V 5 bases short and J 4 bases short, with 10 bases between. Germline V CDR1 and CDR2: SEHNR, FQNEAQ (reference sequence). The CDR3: CASSPNLPDTQYF. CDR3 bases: TGTGCCAGCAGCCCAAATTTGCCAGATACGCAGTATTTT.

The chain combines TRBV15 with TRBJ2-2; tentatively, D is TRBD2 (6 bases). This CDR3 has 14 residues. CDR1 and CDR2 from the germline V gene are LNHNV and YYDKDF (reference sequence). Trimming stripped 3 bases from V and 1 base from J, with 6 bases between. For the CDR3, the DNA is TGTGCCACCAGCAGGGAGGGGAACACCGGGGAGCTGTTTTTT. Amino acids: CATSREGNTGELFF.

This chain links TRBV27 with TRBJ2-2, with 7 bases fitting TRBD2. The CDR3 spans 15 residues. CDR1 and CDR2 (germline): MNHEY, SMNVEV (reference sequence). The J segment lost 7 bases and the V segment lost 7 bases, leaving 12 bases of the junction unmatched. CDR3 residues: CASNPFPGGRGELFF. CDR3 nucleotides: TGTGCCAGCAACCCATTCCCGGGAGGACGCGGGGAGCTGTTTTTT.

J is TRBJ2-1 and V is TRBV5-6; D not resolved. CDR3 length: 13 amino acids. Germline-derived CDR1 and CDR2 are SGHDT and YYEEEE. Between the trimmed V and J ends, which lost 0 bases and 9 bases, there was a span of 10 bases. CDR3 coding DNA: TGTGCCAGCAGCTTGGTGCTAGAAGGTGAGCAGTTCTTC. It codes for CASSLVLEGEQFF.

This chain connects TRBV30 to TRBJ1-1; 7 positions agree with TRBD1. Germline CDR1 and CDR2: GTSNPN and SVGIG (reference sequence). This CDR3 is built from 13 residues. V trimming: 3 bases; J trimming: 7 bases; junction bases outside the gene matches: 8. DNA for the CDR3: TGTGCCTGGAGGCTAGACAGGGCACTTGAAGCTTTCTTT. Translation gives CAWRLDRALEAFF.

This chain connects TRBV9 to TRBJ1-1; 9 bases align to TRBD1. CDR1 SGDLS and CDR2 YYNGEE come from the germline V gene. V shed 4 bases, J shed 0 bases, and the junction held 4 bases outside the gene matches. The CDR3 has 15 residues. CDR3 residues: CASSMGDRVNTEAFF. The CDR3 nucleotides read TGTGCCAGCAGCATGGGGGACAGGGTGAACACTGAAGCTTTCTTT.